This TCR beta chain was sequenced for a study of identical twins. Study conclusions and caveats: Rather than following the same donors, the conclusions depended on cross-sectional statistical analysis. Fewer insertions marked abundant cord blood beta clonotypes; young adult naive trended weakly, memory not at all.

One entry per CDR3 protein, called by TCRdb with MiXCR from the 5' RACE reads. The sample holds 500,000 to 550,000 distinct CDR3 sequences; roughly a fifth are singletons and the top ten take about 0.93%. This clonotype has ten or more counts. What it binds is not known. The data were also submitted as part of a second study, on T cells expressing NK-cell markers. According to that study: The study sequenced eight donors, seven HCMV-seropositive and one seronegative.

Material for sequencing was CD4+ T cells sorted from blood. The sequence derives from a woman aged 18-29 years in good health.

CDR3 amino acids: CSAQGSYNEQFF. Written as DNA, the CDR3 is TGCAGTGCTCAGGGCTCCTACAATGAGCAGTTCTTC. The rearrangement joins TRBV20-1 to TRBJ2-1, with D perhaps matching TRBD1 (5 bases). The CDR3 contains 12 residues. Looked up from germline, CDR1 is DFQATT and CDR2 is SNEGSKA (reference sequence). Trimming removed 5 bases from V and 0 bases from J, with 5 bases in between.